This entry is about one TCR beta chain. Its antigen remains unknown. This sample's time point: persistent/refractory GD, antithyroid drugs over 5 years with positive TRAb. With RNA extracted from PBMCs as input, the TCR library was made. EDTA tubes were used for drawing roughly 9 milliliters of peripheral blood. V was cut by 7 bases and J by 7 bases, with 14 bases left in between. CDR3 length equals 13 residues. Looked up from germline, CDR1 is MNHNS and CDR2 is SASEGT. The sample belongs to a study of regulatory T cells in long-lasting Graves disease. The study's findings and limits: Persistent patients shared some 2,500 public clonotypes among themselves. Newly diagnosed patients shared fewer, at 900 to 1,000. Persistent Graves' patients showed reduced TCR diversity versus newly diagnosed patients. Favored usage of TRBV28, TRBJ1-2 and TRBJ2-5 was recorded in persistent disease.

Arm-PCR of CDR3 regions and iRepertoire HTBI primers were used to build TCR beta libraries. From the multiplex PCR reads, TCRdb called clonotypes with MiXCR, one entry per CDR3 protein. The sample lists some 340,000 distinct CDR3 sequences, 23% occurring once. The sequencing here drew on peripheral blood mononuclear cells (PBMCs), taken when the disease was refractory, from a patient treated with antithyroid drugs. V and J are TRBV6-1 and TRBJ1-5, with D possibly TRBD1 on 6 matching bases. The receptor was isolated from a woman aged 40-49 years with Graves disease. Here the CDR3 reads CASTGGAYQPQHF. CDR3 sequence (DNA): TGTGCCAGCACGGGGGGCGCATACCAGCCCCAGCATTTT.